The 5 T cell receptor beta chains below all came from one sample that was sequenced in a study of T cell repertoires in cytomegalovirus infection. TCRdb analysed the reads with MiXCR anew, one entry per CDR3 protein. The data show some 100,000 distinct CDR3 sequences, less than 25% seen once. Material for sequencing was CD8+ T cells from PBMCs. These receptors were obtained from a human donor in good health (CMV status not recorded). Some clones in this sample may be carry-over from other donors' samples.

V is TRBV5-4 and J is TRBJ2-3; 9 bases map to TRBD2. Germline CDR1 and CDR2: SGHNT and YYREEE (reference sequence). The CDR3 is made up of 16 amino acids. Unmatched junction bases numbered 2, after V lost 0 bases and J lost 0 bases. Written as DNA, the CDR3 is TGTGCCAGCAGCTTGGGTAGCGGGGGTAGCACAGATACGCAGTATTTT. This translates into CASSLGSGGSTDTQYF.

This clonotype was counted many times. This sequence joins TRBV7-9 and TRBJ2-7; TRBD2 might be the D (5 bases). CDR1 is SEHNR and CDR2 is FQNEAQ in the germline V gene (reference sequence). The CDR3 contains 14 residues. The ends were cut back, 2 bases at V and 2 bases at J, with 10 bases in the middle. The CDR3 DNA follows: TGTGCCAGCAGCTTATCTGGGGAGACCTACGAGCAGTACTTC. Its translation: CASSLSGETYEQYF.

This clonotype came up a few times. The chain employs TRBV12-3 or TRBV12-4 and TRBJ1-1; 7 bases match TRBD1. Trimming at V came to 6 bases and at J to 8 bases, leaving 12 bases not matched to a gene. The CDR3 totals 14 residues. DNA for the CDR3: TGTGCCAGCAGCCCAGGGGGGGCTGGTAGAGAAGCTTTCTTT. Its protein is CASSPGGAGREAFF.

The chain joins TRBV7-8 to TRBJ2-3, with a possible D match to TRBD2 (7 bases). V dropped 7 bases and J dropped 6 bases, with 20 bases sitting between them. CDR3 size: 15 residues. CDR1 is SGHVS and CDR2 is FQNEAQ in the germline V gene. CDR3 residues: CASTLLGGADDTQYF. The DNA for the CDR3 is TGTGCCAGCACCCTCCTTGGGGGGGCAGATGATACGCAGTATTTT.

V gene TRBV4-2 combines with J gene TRBJ2-5, with TRBD2 identical over 12 bases. The CDR3 covers 16 residues. The germline CDR1 and CDR2 sequences are LGHNA and YNFKEQ. Trimming removed 1 base from V and 6 bases from J; junction bases left unmatched: 6. CDR3 protein: CASSQGSTSGGQTQYF. For the CDR3, the DNA is TGTGCCAGCAGCCAAGGGTCGACTAGCGGGGGACAGACCCAGTACTTC.